This T cell receptor beta chain was profiled in a study of blood T cell repertoires in COVID-19. Original analysis: Reference gene primer amplification in the assay estimated nucleated cell counts. Libraries were prepared by immunoSEQ multiplex PCR; TCRdb keeps only in-frame clonotypes and omits some of them. That table is the source of V, J and clone size, and D and trimming were worked out from the DNA. This sample has approximately 270,000 clones, with approximately 88% found just once. While infection was still active, Seattle patients were enrolled and then followed longitudinally. Trimming stripped 2 bases from V and 12 bases from J, with 17 bases between. The CDR3 is 15 amino acids. CDR1 is ENHRY and CDR2 is SYGVKD in the germline V gene.

The chain recombines TRBV10-3 with TRBJ1-6, with D perhaps matching TRBD1 (6 bases). This TCR came from a woman under 40 with COVID-19, enrolled during active disease. Sequenced material: peripheral blood. In nucleotides, the CDR3 is TGTGCCATCAGTGAGCACAAGGGGGGGTTGGAACCCCTCCACTTT. It codes for CAISEHKGGLEPLHF.